The present T cell receptor (beta chain) was sequenced within a study of Graves' ophthalmopathy and Graves' hyperthyroidism. V gave up 1 base and J gave up 1 base, with 10 bases separating them. Germline V CDR1 and CDR2: SEHNR, FQNEAQ (reference sequence). The CDR3 runs to 15 residues. The TCR beta CDR3 regions underwent amplification from RNA transcripts. The authors performed first-round RT-PCR with HTBI primers and then a second-round multiplex PCR. TCRdb analysed the multiplex PCR reads with MiXCR anew, one entry per CDR3 protein. Of some 250,000 distinct CDR3 sequences detected, around 42% appear once; the ten largest clones hold around half. This clonotype was recorded many times. Antigen specificity is unknown. General study points: Detected in blood as well were most expanded thyroid clonotypes with frequency above 0.001. A model built from 13 signatures distinguished ophthalmopathy from stable hyperthyroidism with 85% to 90% sensitivity and 70% to 84% specificity.

Sequences were obtained from peripheral blood. The clonotype was recovered from an adult man with Graves' ophthalmopathy. This chain links TRBV7-9 with TRBJ1-1; D gene ambiguous. In DNA, the CDR3 is TGTGCCAGCAGCTTAGGCGCGCTTCAGAACACTGAAGCTTTCTTT. This encodes CASSLGALQNTEAFF. Using reference TRBV7-9 and TRBJ1-1 for the parts outside the CDR3, the full variable domain is DTGVSQNPRHKITKRGQNVTFRCDPISEHNRLYWYRQTLGQGPEFLTYFQNEAQLEKSRLLSDRFSAERPKGSFSTLEIQRTEQGDSAMYLCASSLGALQNTEAFFGQGTRLTVV.